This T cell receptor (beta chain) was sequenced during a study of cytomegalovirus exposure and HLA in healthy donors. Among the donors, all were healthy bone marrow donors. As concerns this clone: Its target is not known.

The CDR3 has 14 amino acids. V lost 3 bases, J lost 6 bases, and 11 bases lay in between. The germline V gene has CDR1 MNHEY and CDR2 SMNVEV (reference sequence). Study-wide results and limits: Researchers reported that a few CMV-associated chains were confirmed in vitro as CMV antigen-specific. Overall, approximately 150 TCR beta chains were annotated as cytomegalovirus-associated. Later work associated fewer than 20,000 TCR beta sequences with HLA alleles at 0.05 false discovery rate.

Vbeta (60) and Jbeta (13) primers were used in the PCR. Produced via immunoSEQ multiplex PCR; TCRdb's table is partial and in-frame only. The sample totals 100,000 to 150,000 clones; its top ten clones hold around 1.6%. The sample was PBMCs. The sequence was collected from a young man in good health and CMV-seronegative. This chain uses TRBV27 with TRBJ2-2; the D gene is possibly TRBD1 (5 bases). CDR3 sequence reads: CASSFGHGAGELFF. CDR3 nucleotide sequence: TGTGCCAGCAGTTTCGGACATGGCGCCGGGGAGCTGTTTTTT.